This T cell receptor (beta chain) was recorded in a study of preoperative IRX-2 immunotherapy in early breast cancer. This CDR3 region has 19 residues. Germline trimming cut 6 bases from V and 0 bases from J; bases unmatched to any gene: 19. The table came from immunoSEQ multiplex PCR; TCRdb's copy has only in-frame clones and leaves some out. The sample lists tens of thousands of clones, roughly four fifths occurring once. Treatment of the sample: preoperative locoregional IRX-2 cytokine immunotherapy. This phase Ib study tested locoregional IRX-2 cytokine immunotherapy given before surgery. This clonotype was sampled from a human donor with breast cancer. The rearrangement links TRBV23-1 to TRBJ2-5, with 7 bases matching TRBD1. TRBV23-1 belongs to the ORF category, with a function that is uncertain. The biological material was taken from a patient treated with IRX-2 immunotherapy. CDR3 loop: CASSQDAVTGTEYQETQYF. CDR3 bases: TGCGCCAGCAGCCAAGACGCCGTTACCGGGACAGAGTACCAAGAGACCCAGTACTTC.